This record looks at one T cell receptor (beta chain) sequence and its context. CDR1 is SGHAT and CDR2 is FQNNGV in the germline V gene. The V end was cut by 5 bases, the J end by 1 base, with 8 bases between. The CDR3 length is 14 residues. The source of the sample is a study of blood T cell repertoires in COVID-19. At the level of the study: Specimens from acute and convalescent COVID-19 originated in the United States, Italy and Spain. Sources were T cells, B-cell-depleted T cells, or PBMCs; the material itself was cDNA or gDNA.

Original analysis: Quantification of nucleated cells was approximated via reference gene primer amplification. Sequenced by immunoSEQ multiplex PCR; TCRdb stores in-frame clones only, minus some. V, J and clone size reflect that table, while D and trimming were determined from the DNA. The sample shows about 63,000 clones, around 88% of them seen only once. The clonotype originates from an elderly woman with acute or convalescent COVID-19. Sequences were obtained from peripheral blood. The chain carries TRBV11-2 and TRBJ2-2, with a weak D call TRBD2 (5 bases). CDR3: CASSPGVNTGELFF. CDR3 DNA: TGTGCCAGCAGCCCCGGGGTGAACACCGGGGAGCTGTTTTTT.